These T cell receptor beta chains were read from a single sample in a study of blood T cells in healthy people across ages. TCRdb recomputed calls from the 5' RACE reads with MiXCR, one row per CDR3 protein. This table holds some 560,000 distinct CDR3 sequences, 25% to 35% found once. In addition, the sample was reused for a study of T cells of mothers and their children.

Sequencing was performed on blood. These receptors were collected from a boy between 2 and 10 years old in good health. Both conserved end residues are part of each CDR3. The order of the fields is D gene, clone size, J gene, V gene, CDR3 DNA, CDR3 protein. A D gene is named only where the DNA matches it firmly. Clone size, where shown, is once, few, many, or a class for clones that have expanded.

d_gene: TRBD2
abundance: few
j_gene: TRBJ2-5
v_gene: TRBV6-1
CDR3nt: TGTGCCGGGCGGGGGGGGGCCCTTCGGGAGACCCAGTACTTC
CDR3aa: CAGRGGALRETQYF

d_gene: .
abundance: many
j_gene: TRBJ2-7
v_gene: TRBV6-5
CDR3nt: TGTGCCAGCAGTTACTCGTCTAGCCCTTCCTACGAGCAGTACTTC
CDR3aa: CASSYSSSPSYEQYF

d_gene: .
abundance: .
j_gene: TRBJ1-2
v_gene: TRBV7-3
CDR3nt: TGTGCCAGCAGCTTAACGAGGGAGGGTGGCTACACCTTC
CDR3aa: CASSLTREGGYTF

d_gene: .
abundance: .
j_gene: TRBJ2-5
v_gene: TRBV6-5
CDR3nt: TGTGCCAGCAGTCGCCGGGACCTCCAAGAGACCCAGTACTTC
CDR3aa: CASSRRDLQETQYF

d_gene: TRBD2
abundance: many
j_gene: TRBJ2-7
v_gene: TRBV20-1
CDR3nt: TGCAGTGCTAGAGGTCTTAGCGGGAGCTCCTACGAGCAGTACTTC
CDR3aa: CSARGLSGSSYEQYF

d_gene: TRBD2
abundance: few
j_gene: TRBJ2-7
v_gene: TRBV29-1
CDR3nt: TGCAGCGTTTTGGGACTAGCGGTCTACGAGCAGTACTTC
CDR3aa: CSVLGLAVYEQYF

d_gene: .
abundance: once
j_gene: TRBJ1-1
v_gene: TRBV29-1
CDR3nt: TGCAGCGTTGCCGGGACAATGAACACTGAAGCTTTCTTT
CDR3aa: CSVAGTMNTEAFF

d_gene: .
abundance: .
j_gene: TRBJ2-5
v_gene: TRBV24-1
CDR3nt: TGTGCCACCAGTACGCCGGACAGTGCAACCCAGTACTTC
CDR3aa: CATSTPDSATQYF

d_gene: .
abundance: many
j_gene: TRBJ1-1
v_gene: TRBV18
CDR3nt: TGTGCCAGCTCCCCACAGGCGGACACTGAAGCTTTCTTT
CDR3aa: CASSPQADTEAFF

d_gene: TRBD2
abundance: .
j_gene: TRBJ2-1
v_gene: TRBV3-1
CDR3nt: TGTGCCAGCAGCAAGCGACTAGCGGGAGGTGGTTACAATGAGCAGTTCTTC
CDR3aa: CASSKRLAGGGYNEQFF

d_gene: .
abundance: few
j_gene: TRBJ2-7
v_gene: TRBV7-2
CDR3nt: TGTGCCAGCAGCTCGAGAGGGAACCACGAGCAGTACTTC
CDR3aa: CASSSRGNHEQYF

d_gene: TRBD2
abundance: many
j_gene: TRBJ2-1
v_gene: TRBV9
CDR3nt: TGTGCCAGCAGCCCCTGGACTAGAATGAATGAGCAGTTCTTC
CDR3aa: CASSPWTRMNEQFF

d_gene: TRBD2
abundance: few
j_gene: TRBJ2-3
v_gene: TRBV28
CDR3nt: TGTGCCAGCAGTTTAATGTTGAGACTAGCGGACTATACCCATAGCACAGATACGCAGTATTTT
CDR3aa: CASSLMLRLADYTHSTDTQYF

d_gene: TRBD1
abundance: .
j_gene: TRBJ1-2
v_gene: TRBV6-5
CDR3nt: TGTGCCAGCATCAACCGACAGGGATGGGACTATGGCTACACCTTC
CDR3aa: CASINRQGWDYGYTF

d_gene: .
abundance: few
j_gene: TRBJ2-2
v_gene: TRBV2
CDR3nt: TGTGCCAGCATCCGGGACGGGGAGCTGTTTTTT
CDR3aa: CASIRDGELFF

d_gene: .
abundance: .
j_gene: TRBJ2-4
v_gene: TRBV6-5
CDR3nt: TGTGCCAGCAATTACTCGATTTCAGGGAACATTCAGTACTTC
CDR3aa: CASNYSISGNIQYF

d_gene: TRBD1
abundance: .
j_gene: TRBJ2-5
v_gene: TRBV4-3
CDR3nt: TGCGCCAGCAGCCAAGAATTTTCCTCAGGGGGCGGTGAGACCCAGTACTTC
CDR3aa: CASSQEFSSGGGETQYF

d_gene: .
abundance: few
j_gene: TRBJ2-1
v_gene: TRBV7-6
CDR3nt: TGTGCCAGCAGCCCTTCCTTGAGCTCCTACAATGAGCAGTTCTTC
CDR3aa: CASSPSLSSYNEQFF

d_gene: TRBD1
abundance: few
j_gene: TRBJ2-7
v_gene: TRBV27
CDR3nt: TGTGCCAGCAGTGCCTGGACAGGGAGATCCTACGAGCAGTACTTC
CDR3aa: CASSAWTGRSYEQYF

d_gene: .
abundance: .
j_gene: TRBJ2-6
v_gene: TRBV27
CDR3nt: TGTGCCAGCAGTCGGAAAGGATCCGGGGCCAACGTCCTGACTTTC
CDR3aa: CASSRKGSGANVLTF

d_gene: TRBD2
abundance: .
j_gene: TRBJ2-1
v_gene: TRBV19
CDR3nt: TGTGCCAGTAGTATACTAGCGGGGGCTTCGAGCTCCTACAATGAGCAGTTCTTC
CDR3aa: CASSILAGASSSYNEQFF

d_gene: .
abundance: .
j_gene: TRBJ2-5
v_gene: TRBV14
CDR3nt: TGTGCCAGCAGCCCAGGAGACTACAGAAACCAGTACTTC
CDR3aa: CASSPGDYRNQYF

d_gene: .
abundance: many
j_gene: TRBJ2-1
v_gene: TRBV2
CDR3nt: TGTGCCAGCAGTCCTAGGCGGAGTGGGGGAGACAATGAGCAGTTCTTC
CDR3aa: CASSPRRSGGDNEQFF

d_gene: TRBD1
abundance: many
j_gene: TRBJ2-1
v_gene: TRBV7-6
CDR3nt: TGTGCCAGCAGCTTAACCCCCGGGACAGGGGGCAATGAGCAGTTCTTC
CDR3aa: CASSLTPGTGGNEQFF

d_gene: TRBD1
abundance: few
j_gene: TRBJ1-6
v_gene: TRBV9
CDR3nt: TGTGCCAGCAGCGTGGACAGGAATTCACCCCTCCACTTT
CDR3aa: CASSVDRNSPLHF

d_gene: .
abundance: .
j_gene: TRBJ1-2
v_gene: TRBV5-1
CDR3nt: TGCGCCAGCAGCTCGTATGACAGTAACTATGGCTACACCTTC
CDR3aa: CASSSYDSNYGYTF

d_gene: .
abundance: few
j_gene: TRBJ1-4
v_gene: TRBV21-1
CDR3nt: TGTGCCAGCAGCCAAAGTCGGCCCCATAAGTGTGAAAAACTGTTTTTT
CDR3aa: CASSQSRPHKCEKLFF